This T cell receptor beta chain derives from a study of T cell responses to AZD1222 COVID-19 vaccine. Study-wide points: Reportedly, nearly half of unique spike TCRs recognized epitopes outside B.1.351/B.1.1.7 mutations.

As for this clone: What it binds is not known.

Some clones are missing from TCRdb's copy, which holds only in-frame ones; the method was immunoSEQ multiplex PCR. The sample holds 150,000 or so clones; over 85% are singletons and the top ten take 2.6%. From germline, CDR1 is SGHTA and CDR2 FQGNSA. The CDR3 runs 14 residues. V trimming: 3 bases; J trimming: 8 bases; junction bases outside the gene matches: 10. This receptor was taken from an adult in good health. The gene calls are TRBV7-2 and TRBJ2-7; 7 bases are a match to TRBD2. Sequenced material: peripheral blood, taken on day 0 of AZD1222 vaccination. The CDR3, as DNA: TGTGCCAGCAGCTTGGGGCGGGAGACGAGCCAGCAGTACTTC. It encodes CASSLGRETSQQYF.